This T cell receptor (beta chain) was obtained from a study of blood T cell repertoires in COVID-19. Turning to the study itself: The origin of the acute and convalescent COVID-19 samples was the United States, Italy and Spain.

This CDR3 spans 15 amino acids. Germline trimming cut 4 bases from V and 1 base from J; bases unmatched to any gene: 1. Looked up from germline, CDR1 is SGHVS and CDR2 is FNYEAQ. Sequenced by immunoSEQ multiplex PCR; TCRdb stores in-frame clones only, minus some. The profile covers about 240,000 clones, with 82% appearing a single time and around 12% taken by the ten largest. J is TRBJ2-7 and V is TRBV7-6; 13 positions match TRBD2. Sequencing was carried out using peripheral blood. This TCR was recovered from a woman aged 55-70 years with active or convalescent COVID-19. The CDR3 DNA sequence: TGTGCCAGCAGCTGGACTAGCGGGGGATCCTACGAGCAGTACTTC. The encoded protein is CASSWTSGGSYEQYF.